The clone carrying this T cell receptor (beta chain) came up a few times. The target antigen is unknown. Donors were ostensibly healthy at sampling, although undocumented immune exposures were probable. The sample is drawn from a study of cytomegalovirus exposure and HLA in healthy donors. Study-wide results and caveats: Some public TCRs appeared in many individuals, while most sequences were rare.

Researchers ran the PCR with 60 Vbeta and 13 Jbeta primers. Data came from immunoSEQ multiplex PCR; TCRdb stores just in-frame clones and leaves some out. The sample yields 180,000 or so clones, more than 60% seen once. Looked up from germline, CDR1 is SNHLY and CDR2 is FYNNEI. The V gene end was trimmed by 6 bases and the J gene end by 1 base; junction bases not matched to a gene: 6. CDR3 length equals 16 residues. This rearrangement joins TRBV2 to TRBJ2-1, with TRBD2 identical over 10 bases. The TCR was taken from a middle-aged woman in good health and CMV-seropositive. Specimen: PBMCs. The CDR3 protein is CASSTLAGVSYNEQFF. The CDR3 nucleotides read TGTGCCAGCAGCACTCTAGCGGGAGTTTCCTACAATGAGCAGTTCTTC. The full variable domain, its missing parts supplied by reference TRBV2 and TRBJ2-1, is EPEVTQTPSHQVTQMGQEVILRCVPISNHLYFYWYRQILGQKVEFLVSFYNNEISEKSEIFDDQFSVERPDGSNFTLKIRSTKLEDSAMYFCASSTLAGVSYNEQFFGPGTRLTVL.